The sequence of this TCR beta chain was determined in a study of cytomegalovirus exposure and HLA in healthy donors. Study as a whole: An early release of data contained roughly 86 million unique TCRs, which came from HLA-typed donors. Study findings and constraints: Later analysis indicated greater clonal expansion among HLA-associated TCR beta chains than among equally common other chains. Later genetic work tied a missense DCLRE1C variant to beta-chain V and J trimming.

Turning to this clone: The antigen is not known.

Germline CDR1 is MNHEY and CDR2 is SMNVEV (reference sequence). The CDR3 loop spans 16 amino acids. V was clipped by 3 bases and J by 6 bases; unmatched bases: 10. Researchers ran the PCR with 60 Vbeta and 13 Jbeta primers. Assay: immunoSEQ multiplex PCR; the TCRdb copy retains only in-frame clones and omits some. Of 60,000 or so clones detected, over 60% appear once; the ten largest clones hold 20% to 25%. Specimen: PBMCs. The TCR comes from a man aged 50 or older in good health and CMV-seropositive. The chain uses TRBV27 and TRBJ1-2, with 10 bases that match TRBD1. The CDR3 loop reads CASSFGMGGTGDGYTF. The CDR3 bases are TGTGCCAGCAGTTTCGGGATGGGGGGGACAGGGGATGGCTACACCTTC.